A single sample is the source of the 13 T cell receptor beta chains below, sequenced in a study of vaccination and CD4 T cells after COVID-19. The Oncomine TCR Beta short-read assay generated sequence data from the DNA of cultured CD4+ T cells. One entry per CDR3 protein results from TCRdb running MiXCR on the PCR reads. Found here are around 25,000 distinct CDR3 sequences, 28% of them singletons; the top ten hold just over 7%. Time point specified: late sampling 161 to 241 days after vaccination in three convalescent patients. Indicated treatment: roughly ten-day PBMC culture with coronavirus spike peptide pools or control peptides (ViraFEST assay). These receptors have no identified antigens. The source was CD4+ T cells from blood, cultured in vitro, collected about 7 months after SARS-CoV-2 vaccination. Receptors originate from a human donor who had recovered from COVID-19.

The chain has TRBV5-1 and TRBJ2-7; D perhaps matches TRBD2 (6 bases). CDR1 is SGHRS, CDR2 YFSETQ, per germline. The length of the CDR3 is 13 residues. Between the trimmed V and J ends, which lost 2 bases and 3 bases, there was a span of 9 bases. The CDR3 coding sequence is TGCGCCAGCAGCTTATGGGGGGACTACGAGCAGTACTTC. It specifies CASSLWGDYEQYF.

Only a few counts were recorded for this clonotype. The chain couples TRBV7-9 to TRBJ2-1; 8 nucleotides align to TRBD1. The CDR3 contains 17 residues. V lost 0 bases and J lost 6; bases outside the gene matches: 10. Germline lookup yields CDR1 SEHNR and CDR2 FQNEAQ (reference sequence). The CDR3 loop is CASSLALGQGRGNEQFF. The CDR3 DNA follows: TGTGCCAGCAGCTTAGCCCTCGGACAGGGTAGGGGCAATGAGCAGTTCTTC. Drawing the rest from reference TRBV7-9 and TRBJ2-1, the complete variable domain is DTGVSQNPRHKITKRGQNVTFRCDPISEHNRLYWYRQTLGQGPEFLTYFQNEAQLEKSRLLSDRFSAERPKGSFSTLEIQRTEQGDSAMYLCASSLALGQGRGNEQFFGPGTRLTVL.

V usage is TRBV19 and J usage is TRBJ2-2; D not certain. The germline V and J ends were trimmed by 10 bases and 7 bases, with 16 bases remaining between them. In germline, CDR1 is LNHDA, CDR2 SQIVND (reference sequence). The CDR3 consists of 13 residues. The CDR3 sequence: CATQPRLRGELFF. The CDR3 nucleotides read TGTGCCACCCAACCCAGGTTGCGCGGGGAGCTGTTTTTT.

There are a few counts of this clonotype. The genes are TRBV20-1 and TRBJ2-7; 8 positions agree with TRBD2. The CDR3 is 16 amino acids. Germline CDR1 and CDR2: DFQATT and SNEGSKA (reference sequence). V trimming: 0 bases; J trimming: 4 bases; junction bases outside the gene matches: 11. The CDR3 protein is CSARDGLKREWYEQYF. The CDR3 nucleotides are TGCAGTGCTAGAGATGGGTTAAAGCGGGAGTGGTACGAGCAGTACTTC.

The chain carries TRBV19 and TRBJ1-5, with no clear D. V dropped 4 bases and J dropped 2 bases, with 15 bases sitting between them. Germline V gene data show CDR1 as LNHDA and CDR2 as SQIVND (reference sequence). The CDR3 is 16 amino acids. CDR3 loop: CASSTLWRQGNQPQHF. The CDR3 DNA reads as TGTGCCAGTAGTACCCTCTGGCGACAAGGCAATCAGCCCCAGCATTTT.

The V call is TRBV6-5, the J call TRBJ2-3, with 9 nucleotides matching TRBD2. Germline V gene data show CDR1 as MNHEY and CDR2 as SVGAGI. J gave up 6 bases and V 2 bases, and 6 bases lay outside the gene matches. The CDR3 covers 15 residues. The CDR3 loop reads CASSYHGGREDTQYF. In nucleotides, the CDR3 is TGTGCCAGCAGTTACCACGGCGGGAGGGAGGATACGCAGTATTTT.

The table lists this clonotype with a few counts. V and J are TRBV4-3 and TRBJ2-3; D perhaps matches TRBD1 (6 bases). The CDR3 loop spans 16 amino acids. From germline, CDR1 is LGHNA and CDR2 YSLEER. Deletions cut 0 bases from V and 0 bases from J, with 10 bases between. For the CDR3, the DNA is TGCGCCAGCAGCCAAGAAGGGACACTTAGCACAGATACGCAGTATTTT. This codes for CASSQEGTLSTDTQYF.

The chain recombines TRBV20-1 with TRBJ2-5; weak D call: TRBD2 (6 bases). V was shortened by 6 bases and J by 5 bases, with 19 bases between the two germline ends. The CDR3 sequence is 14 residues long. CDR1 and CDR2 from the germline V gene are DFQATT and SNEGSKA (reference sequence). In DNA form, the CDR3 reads TGCAGTGCGTGGGACTCACGACAGATGGAGACCCAGTACTTC. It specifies CSAWDSRQMETQYF.

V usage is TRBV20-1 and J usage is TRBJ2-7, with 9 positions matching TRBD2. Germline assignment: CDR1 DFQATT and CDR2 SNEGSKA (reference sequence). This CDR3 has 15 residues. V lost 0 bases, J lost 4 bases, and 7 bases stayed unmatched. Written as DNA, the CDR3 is TGCAGTGCTAGAGATCTTGCGGGAGGGCGGTACGAGCAGTACTTC. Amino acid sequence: CSARDLAGGRYEQYF.

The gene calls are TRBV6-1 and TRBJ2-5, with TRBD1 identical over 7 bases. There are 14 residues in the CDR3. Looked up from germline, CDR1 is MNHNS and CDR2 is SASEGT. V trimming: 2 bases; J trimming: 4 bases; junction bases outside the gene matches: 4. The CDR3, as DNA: TGTGCCAGCAGTGAATATTACAGGGGAGAGACCCAGTACTTC. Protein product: CASSEYYRGETQYF.

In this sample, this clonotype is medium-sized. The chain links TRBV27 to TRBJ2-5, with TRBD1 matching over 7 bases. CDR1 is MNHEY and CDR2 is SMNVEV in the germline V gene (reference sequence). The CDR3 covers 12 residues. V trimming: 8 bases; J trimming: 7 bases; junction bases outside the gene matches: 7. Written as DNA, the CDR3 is TGTGCCAGCCAACAGGGGCTTGGGACCCAGTACTTC. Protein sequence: CASQQGLGTQYF.

CDR3 residues: CASRDRVLSPLHF. The CDR3 coding sequence is TGTGCCAGTAGGGACAGGGTCTTATCACCCCTCCACTTT. The V call is TRBV19, the J call TRBJ1-6; 8 positions agree with TRBD1. V lost 6 bases to trimming and J lost 10 bases; unmatched junction nucleotides: 5. Germline CDR1 and CDR2: LNHDA and SQIVND (reference sequence). CDR3 size: 13 residues.

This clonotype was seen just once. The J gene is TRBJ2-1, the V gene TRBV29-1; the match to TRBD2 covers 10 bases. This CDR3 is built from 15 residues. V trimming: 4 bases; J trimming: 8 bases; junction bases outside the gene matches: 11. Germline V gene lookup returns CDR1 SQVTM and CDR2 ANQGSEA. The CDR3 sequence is CSVGGASGSADEQFF. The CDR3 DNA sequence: TGCAGCGTTGGAGGGGCTAGCGGGAGTGCGGATGAGCAGTTCTTC.